The present TCR beta chain was sequenced within a study of cytomegalovirus exposure and HLA in healthy donors. PCR used 60 Vbeta primers and 13 Jbeta primers. Profiling relied on immunoSEQ multiplex PCR, and the TCRdb table lists in-frame clones only, not all of them. The repertoire consists of about 130,000 clones, with 80% occurring once and the leading ten covering 1%. The CDR3 covers 14 residues. The germline gives CDR1 ENHRY, CDR2 SYGVKD. V is TRBV10-3 and J is TRBJ2-3; possibly TRBD2 for D (6 bases). Source material: PBMCs. The clonotype comes from a man in his forties or fifties in good health and CMV-seronegative. Here the CDR3 DNA reads TGTGCTTCGAGGGGTGGGGGGATGGCAGATACGCAGTATTTT. Amino acid sequence: CASRGGGMADTQYF.